The TCR beta chain under discussion was sequenced for a study of tumor-infiltrating lymphocytes in primary liver carcinoma. TCR beta cDNA was reverse-transcribed from about 500 ng of total RNA. The reaction used a constant-region primer and ProtoScript II reverse transcriptase. Employing slightly modified ARM-PCR, three nested multiplex PCR rounds were run, and these gave rise to the TCR beta libraries. In the first two PCR rounds, TRBV1-TRBV30 forward primers were paired with a C-beta reverse primer, and each round lasted nine to ten cycles. TCRdb re-derived calls from the multiplex PCR reads in MiXCR, one entry per CDR3 protein. The top ten hold 9% of the sample, which has approximately 310,000 distinct CDR3 sequences, approximately 60% seen once. Trimming shortened V by 6 bases and J by 5 bases, and 13 bases separated the two germline ends. The CDR3 length is 13 residues. Germline DNA was also extracted, and blood RNA derived from unsorted whole blood. At sampling, these chronic HBV carriers had received no treatment.

Overall study findings and caveats: Bulk, unsorted sampling meant CD4+ and CD8+ repertoires went uncompared. In tumor-adjacent and tumor-blood pairs, overlap was lower than in tumor region pairs.

Worth noting for this clonotype: The antigen is unknown. Given the absence of the conserved phenylalanine or tryptophan at the CDR3 end, a read error is likely.

V usage is TRBV12-3 or TRBV12-4 and J usage is TRBJ2-5, with D possibly being TRBD1 (6 bases). The receptor comes from a man aged 35-49 years with primary liver carcinoma and hepatitis B virus infection. The sample comprised peripheral blood. In DNA, the CDR3 is TGTGCCAGCAGCAGTATCAGGGGTGAGACCCAGTACTTA. Translated, it gives CASSSIRGETQYL.